This TCR beta chain is drawn from a study of early T cells in non-severe SARS-CoV-2 infection. This clonotype was counted at least ten times. V shed 5 bases and J 0 bases; nucleotides not matched to a gene: 2. This CDR3 is built from 14 residues. Germline CDR1 reads LNHDA; CDR2 reads SQIVND (reference sequence). Unique molecular identifiers were added to individual cDNA molecules. TCRdb re-derived calls from the 5' RACE reads in MiXCR, one entry per CDR3 protein. The repertoire consists of tens of thousands of distinct CDR3 sequences, with 7.5% to 9% occurring once and the leading ten covering under 4.5%.

This receptor was taken from an adult who was a healthcare worker with PCR-confirmed SARS-CoV-2 infection or an uninfected control (not recorded which). Material: whole blood, obtained at baseline. This rearrangement joins TRBV19 to TRBJ1-2; TRBD1 matches at 8 bases. CDR3 coding DNA: TGTGCCAGTAGTTCGGGACAGGCTAACTATGGCTACACCTTC. Translated, it gives CASSSGQANYGYTF.